This is a list of T cell receptor beta chains from one sample in a study of early T cells in non-severe SARS-CoV-2 infection. TCRdb itself ran the 5' RACE reads through MiXCR, one entry per CDR3 protein. The repertoire has about 36,000 distinct CDR3 sequences, roughly 6.8% of them found once; the top ten carry 24%. This specimen was whole blood, taken at baseline. These receptors were taken from an adult who was a healthcare worker with PCR-confirmed SARS-CoV-2 infection or an uninfected control (not recorded which). Each CDR3 is given with its conserved first and last residue. The D gene is left open where the match is weak. Where a row states a size, it is once, few, many or the class of an expanded clone; other rows omit it.

CDR3aa | CDR3nt | abundance | j_gene | d_gene | v_gene
CASSSLRGSSYNEQFF | TGTGCCAGCAGCTCGTTGCGGGGGAGCTCCTACAATGAGCAGTTCTTC | few | TRBJ2-1 | TRBD2 | TRBV11-2
CASSQDGSGSGGTDTQYF | TGCGCCAGCAGCCAAGACGGGAGCGGGAGTGGTGGCACAGATACGCAGTATTTT | NA | TRBJ2-3 | TRBD2 | TRBV4-3
CASRATGSGEQYF | TGTGCCAGCAGAGCGACAGGGTCGGGCGAGCAGTACTTC | NA | TRBJ2-7 | TRBD1 | TRBV6-5
CASSFNQGTNYGYTF | TGTGCCAGCAGTTTCAATCAGGGGACTAACTATGGCTACACCTTC | few | TRBJ1-2 | NA | TRBV27
CASSPPGGTWAKNIQYF | TGTGCCAGCAGCCCCCCCGGGGGCACATGGGCCAAAAACATTCAGTACTTC | many | TRBJ2-4 | NA | TRBV6-5
CASTDYRVTQYF | TGTGCCAGCACCGATTATCGCGTTACGCAGTATTTT | once | TRBJ2-3 | NA | TRBV7-6
CASSPGHQTGTDTQYF | TGTGCCAGCAGTCCGGGACACCAGACTGGCACAGATACGCAGTATTTT | NA | TRBJ2-3 | NA | TRBV28
CASSPTGLNYGYTF | TGTGCCAGCAGCCCGACAGGATTGAACTATGGCTACACCTTC | few | TRBJ1-2 | NA | TRBV9
CASSLRETGELFF | TGTGCCAGCAGTTTAAGGGAAACCGGGGAGCTGTTTTTT | few | TRBJ2-2 | NA | TRBV28
CASSEARTGGPEQYF | TGTGCCAGCAGTGAAGCGCGGACAGGGGGCCCCGAGCAGTACTTC | NA | TRBJ2-7 | TRBD1 | TRBV2
CASSFPLGGRRYEQYF | TGTGCCAGCAGCTTTCCTTTAGGGGGCCGCAGGTACGAGCAGTACTTC | many | TRBJ2-7 | TRBD1 | TRBV11-2
CASKLDRGEQYF | TGTGCCAGCAAGTTAGACAGGGGCGAGCAGTACTTC | many | TRBJ2-7 | TRBD1 | TRBV2
CASSPRGGSDEQYF | TGTGCCAGCAGCCCCCGGGGCGGGTCGGACGAGCAGTACTTC | few | TRBJ2-7 | NA | TRBV6-4
CATSDSAGQGPNTQYF | TGTGCCACCAGTGACTCCGCGGGACAGGGGCCTAATACGCAGTATTTT | many | TRBJ2-3 | TRBD1 | TRBV24-1
CASNQDSTNYGYTF | TGTGCCAGCAACCAGGACAGTACTAACTATGGCTACACCTTC | few | TRBJ1-2 | NA | TRBV2
CATSDLQEGQTPGELFF | TGTGCCACCAGTGATTTGCAGGAGGGGCAGACCCCCGGGGAGCTGTTTTTT | many | TRBJ2-2 | NA | TRBV24-1
CSARDSRLAGIVQETQYF | TGCAGTGCTAGAGATTCGAGACTAGCGGGAATCGTCCAAGAGACCCAGTACTTC | many | TRBJ2-5 | TRBD2 | TRBV20-1
CSAISDREYVYEQYF | TGCAGTGCTATATCCGACAGGGAGTATGTTTACGAGCAGTACTTC | few | TRBJ2-7 | TRBD1 | TRBV20-1
CASSPGRDTQYF | TGTGCCAGCTCACCGGGGCGAGATACGCAGTATTTT | NA | TRBJ2-3 | NA | TRBV18
CASSLAGAGMGNQPQHF | TGTGCCAGCAGTTTGGCCGGGGCAGGAATGGGCAATCAGCCCCAGCATTTT | many | TRBJ1-5 | NA | TRBV12-3/TRBV12-4
CASSPTSGSKNEQFF | TGTGCCAGCAGCCCGACTAGCGGGAGCAAAAATGAGCAGTTCTTC | few | TRBJ2-1 | TRBD2 | TRBV7-6
CATSYKTGPYNSPLHF | TGTGCCACCAGCTATAAGACAGGGCCATATAATTCACCCCTCCACTTT | few | TRBJ1-6 | TRBD1 | TRBV15
CSVEKDRRGYGYTF | TGCAGCGTTGAGAAGGACCGTAGGGGCTATGGCTACACCTTC | many | TRBJ1-2 | NA | TRBV29-1
CAWSGRSFHEQYF | TGTGCCTGGAGCGGACGGTCATTCCACGAGCAGTACTTC | many | TRBJ2-7 | NA | TRBV30
CASSLAGGPHEQYF | TGCGCCAGCAGCTTGGCGGGAGGGCCCCACGAGCAGTACTTC | NA | TRBJ2-7 | TRBD2 | TRBV5-1
CASSLLPRAESSYEQYF | TGTGCCAGCAGTTTGCTTCCCCGGGCTGAGAGCTCCTACGAGCAGTACTTC | NA | TRBJ2-7 | NA | TRBV28
CASSSETGVEYGYTF | TGTGCCAGCAGTTCTGAGACAGGGGTAGAGTATGGCTACACCTTC | NA | TRBJ1-2 | TRBD1 | TRBV12-3/TRBV12-4
CSASSGKGDEQFF | TGCAGTGCTAGTAGCGGGAAGGGCGATGAGCAGTTCTTC | NA | TRBJ2-1 | TRBD2 | TRBV20-1
CASSWGGNRDTQYF | TGTGCCAGCAGTTGGGGGGGGAATCGAGATACGCAGTATTTT | many | TRBJ2-3 | TRBD2 | TRBV28
CASSTRPEPGRYSGNTIYF | TGTGCCAGCAGCACCCGTCCAGAACCCGGCCGTTACTCTGGAAACACCATATATTTT | many | TRBJ1-3 | NA | TRBV9
CASSLKGQGAYEQYF | TGTGCCAGCAGTTTAAAGGGACAGGGTGCCTACGAGCAGTACTTC | few | TRBJ2-7 | TRBD1 | TRBV27
CASSPLSEKLFF | TGTGCCAGCAGCCCCCTGAGTGAAAAACTGTTTTTT | medium-sized | TRBJ1-4 | NA | TRBV12-3/TRBV12-4
CASSYPIKAGNQPQHF | TGTGCCAGCAGTTACCCTATTAAAGCAGGCAATCAGCCCCAGCATTTT | many | TRBJ1-5 | NA | TRBV6-2/TRBV6-3
CASSENGLAGEQYF | TGCGCCAGCAGTGAGAACGGACTAGCGGGGGAGCAGTACTTC | many | TRBJ2-7 | TRBD2 | TRBV10-2
CASSPTPYGGTTDTQYF | TGCGCCAGCAGCCCCACCCCCTACGGGGGGACGACAGATACGCAGTATTTT | few | TRBJ2-3 | TRBD2 | TRBV4-1
CASSPISLRDTEAFF | TGTGCCAGCAGCCCCATCAGCCTGAGGGACACTGAAGCTTTCTTT | many | TRBJ1-1 | NA | TRBV3-2
CASSVVPGQPQHF | TGTGCCAGCAGCGTAGTGCCAGGACAGCCCCAGCATTTT | many | TRBJ1-5 | NA | TRBV9
CSARISGIGTGELFF | TGCAGTGCTAGAATTAGCGGGATAGGGACCGGGGAGCTGTTTTTT | many | TRBJ2-2 | TRBD2 | TRBV20-1
CASTRTKFSSYEQYF | TGTGCCAGCACTCGGACGAAGTTCAGCTCCTACGAGCAGTACTTC | few | TRBJ2-7 | NA | TRBV2
CASSPRRETQYF | TGTGCCAGCTCACCAAGGAGGGAGACCCAGTACTTC | few | TRBJ2-5 | NA | TRBV18
CASSPFSQGSTF | TGTGCCAGCAGCCCCTTTTCACAGGGGAGCACCTTC | many | TRBJ1-2 | TRBD1 | TRBV7-8
CASSVIPSGTNEQFF | TGCGCCAGCAGCGTAATTCCCTCTGGTACCAATGAGCAGTTCTTC | NA | TRBJ2-1 | NA | TRBV5-1
CASSRDPDRSYGYTF | TGTGCCAGCAGTCGAGACCCCGACAGATCCTATGGCTACACCTTC | medium-sized | TRBJ1-2 | NA | TRBV6-2/TRBV6-3
CASSLAGSYGYTF | TGTGCCAGCAGCTTAGCAGGGAGCTATGGCTACACCTTC | many | TRBJ1-2 | NA | TRBV7-6
CASSPPGTVMNTEAFF | TGTGCCAGCTCGCCCCCCGGGACGGTTATGAACACTGAAGCTTTCTTT | many | TRBJ1-1 | NA | TRBV18
CASRGYNEKLFF | TGTGCCAGCAGGGGATACAATGAAAAACTGTTTTTT | many | TRBJ1-4 | NA | TRBV28
CASSLYSNQPQHF | TGTGCCAGCAGTTTGTATAGCAATCAGCCCCAGCATTTT | many | TRBJ1-5 | NA | TRBV28
CSARRDPAGRVYNEQFF | TGCAGTGCTAGGCGTGATCCAGCGGGACGGGTATACAATGAGCAGTTCTTC | few | TRBJ2-1 | TRBD2 | TRBV20-1
CASSLGTSGRNEQFF | TGTGCCAGCAGTTTAGGGACTAGCGGGAGAAATGAGCAGTTCTTC | few | TRBJ2-1 | TRBD2 | TRBV12-3/TRBV12-4
CASSLRLTGSYNSPLHF | TGTGCCAGCAGCTTGCGCCTGACAGGCTCCTATAATTCACCCCTCCACTTT | NA | TRBJ1-6 | NA | TRBV28
CASTQGGSEQFF | TGTGCCAGCACCCAGGGCGGCAGTGAGCAGTTCTTC | many | TRBJ2-1 | NA | TRBV6-2/TRBV6-3
CASSAGRSGRETQYF | TGTGCCAGTTCAGCGGGACGCTCGGGAAGGGAGACCCAGTACTTC | NA | TRBJ2-5 | TRBD2 | TRBV19
CASTEVDEQFF | TGTGCCAGCACGGAAGTGGATGAGCAGTTCTTC | many | TRBJ2-1 | NA | TRBV6-1
CASSPSMAGRTDTQYF | TGCGCCAGCAGCCCAAGTATGGCAGGGCGAACAGATACGCAGTATTTT | few | TRBJ2-3 | NA | TRBV4-3